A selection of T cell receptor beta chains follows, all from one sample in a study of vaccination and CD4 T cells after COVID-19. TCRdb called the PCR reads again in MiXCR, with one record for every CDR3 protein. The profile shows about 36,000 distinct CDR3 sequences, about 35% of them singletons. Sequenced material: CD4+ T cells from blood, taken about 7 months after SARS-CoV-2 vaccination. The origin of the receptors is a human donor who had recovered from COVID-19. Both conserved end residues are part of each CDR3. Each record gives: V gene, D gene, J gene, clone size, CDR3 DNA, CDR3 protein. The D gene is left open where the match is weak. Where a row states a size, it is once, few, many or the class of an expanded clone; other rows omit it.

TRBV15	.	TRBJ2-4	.	TGTGCCACCAGCCATCCCGACCCCAAAAACATTCAGTACTTC	CATSHPDPKNIQYF
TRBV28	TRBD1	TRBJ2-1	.	TGTGCCAGCAGTTTAGGGGACAGGGATGAGCAGTTCTTC	CASSLGDRDEQFF
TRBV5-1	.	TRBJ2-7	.	TGCGCCAGCAGCAAGGACACGAGCTCCTACGAGCAGTACTTC	CASSKDTSSYEQYF
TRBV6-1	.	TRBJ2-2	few	TGTGCCAGCAGTGATCAACCCGTGCTCGGGGAGCTGTTTTTT	CASSDQPVLGELFF
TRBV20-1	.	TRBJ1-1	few	TGCAGTGCTAGACAGGGAACTAGGCCCGAAGCTTTCTTT	CSARQGTRPEAFF
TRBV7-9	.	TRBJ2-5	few	TGTGCCAGCAGCCCACTGAATCAAGAGACCCAGTACTTC	CASSPLNQETQYF
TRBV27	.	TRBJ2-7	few	TGTGCCAGCAGTTTTCCGGGGACTGGCGAGCAGTACTTC	CASSFPGTGEQYF
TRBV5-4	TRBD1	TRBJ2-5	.	TGTGCCAGCAGCCTACCTGGGACAGGGTCAGAGACCCAGTACTTC	CASSLPGTGSETQYF
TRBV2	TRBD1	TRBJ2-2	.	TGTGCCAGCTCGGGGACAGTGGATAAACGCTCAACCGGGGAGCTGTTTTTT	CASSGTVDKRSTGELFF
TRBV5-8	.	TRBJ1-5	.	TGTGCCAGCAGCTTGGGAGTATCAGTCAATCAGCCCCAGCATTTT	CASSLGVSVNQPQHF
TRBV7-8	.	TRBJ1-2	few	TGTGCCAGCAGCTTAAACAACTATGGCTACACCTTC	CASSLNNYGYTF
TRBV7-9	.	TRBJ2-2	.	TGTGCCAGCAGCGAACCGGGACGTGACACCGGGGAGCTGTTTTTT	CASSEPGRDTGELFF
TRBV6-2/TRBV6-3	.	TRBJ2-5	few	TGTGCCAGCAGTTACCCCTCCAGCGGTATGAAGACCCAGTACTTC	CASSYPSSGMKTQYF
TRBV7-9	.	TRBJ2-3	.	TGTGCCAGCAGCTTCGGACTATCGACAGATACGCAGTATTTT	CASSFGLSTDTQYF
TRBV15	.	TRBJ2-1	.	TGTGCCACCAGCAGAGTGGATAATGAGCAGTTCTTC	CATSRVDNEQFF
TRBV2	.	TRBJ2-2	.	TGTGCCAGCAGTGTGGTGGGCGGGGAGCTGTTTTTT	CASSVVGGELFF
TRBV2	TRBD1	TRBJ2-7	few	TGTGCCAGCACTAGGCCCGACAGGGGCTACGAGCAGTACTTC	CASTRPDRGYEQYF
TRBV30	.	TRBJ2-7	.	TGTGCCTCCCAGTGGGGCTACGAGCAGTACTTC	CASQWGYEQYF
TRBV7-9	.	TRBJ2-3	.	TGTGCCAGCAGCTTAGGGCAAGTAGATACGCAGTATTTT	CASSLGQVDTQYF
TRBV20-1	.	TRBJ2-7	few	TGCAGTGCCGCCCAGATCTTCGAGCAGTACTTC	CSAAQIFEQYF
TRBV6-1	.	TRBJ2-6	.	TGTGCCAGCAGTCTCAGGGATGCGGGGGCCAGCGTCCTGACTTTC	CASSLRDAGASVLTF
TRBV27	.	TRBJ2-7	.	TGTGCCAGCGGACAGCCTTACGAGCAGTACTTC	CASGQPYEQYF
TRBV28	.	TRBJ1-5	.	TGTGCCAGCGCTGGGGAGACAGAAACTAATCAGCCCCAGCATTTT	CASAGETETNQPQHF
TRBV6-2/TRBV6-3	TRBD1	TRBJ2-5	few	TGTGCCAGCAGTGCCGGGACAGAAGAAGAGACCCAGTACTTC	CASSAGTEEETQYF
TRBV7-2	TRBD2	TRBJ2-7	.	TGTGCCAGCAGCACACGGACTAGCGGGAGTCAGCTCGAGCAGTACTTC	CASSTRTSGSQLEQYF
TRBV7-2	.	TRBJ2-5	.	TGTGCCAGCAGCTTAGATTTGGGGGTCCGAGAGACCCAGTACTTC	CASSLDLGVRETQYF
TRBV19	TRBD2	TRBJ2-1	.	TGTGCCAGTAGAAGGACTAGCGGGTTCCCGGGGGGCAATGAGCAGTTCTTC	CASRRTSGFPGGNEQFF
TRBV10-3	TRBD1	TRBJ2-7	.	TGTGCCATCAGGGGACAGGGGAACTCCTACGAGCAGTACTTC	CAIRGQGNSYEQYF
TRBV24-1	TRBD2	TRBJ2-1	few	TGTGCCACCAGTGATTTGGCGGGAGCTGTAGGAAATGAGCAGTTCTTC	CATSDLAGAVGNEQFF
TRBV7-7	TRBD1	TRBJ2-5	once	TGTGCCAGCAGCCGGACAGGGGGCACGGGGGAGACCCAGTACTTC	CASSRTGGTGETQYF
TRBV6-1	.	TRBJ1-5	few	TGTGCCAGCACCCTGGGCCTAACCGCCCATCAGCCCCAGCATTTT	CASTLGLTAHQPQHF
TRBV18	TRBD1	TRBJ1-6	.	TGTGCCAGCCGGGACAGGGGTGTAGGAGGACCCCTCCACTTT	CASRDRGVGGPLHF
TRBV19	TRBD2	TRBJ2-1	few	TGTGCCAGTAGTATGGGAGCGGGGAATGAGCAGTTCTTC	CASSMGAGNEQFF
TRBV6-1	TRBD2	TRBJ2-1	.	TGTGCCAGCAGTAGGGGACTAGCGGGATCCAATGAGCAGTTCTTC	CASSRGLAGSNEQFF
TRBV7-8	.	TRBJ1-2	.	TGTGCCAGCAGCTTAGGTCGCCGCAGGGGCGCAAATGGCTACACCTTC	CASSLGRRRGANGYTF
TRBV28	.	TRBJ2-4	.	TGTGCCAGCAGGTCCCAGGGGGCCAAAAACATTCAGTACTTC	CASRSQGAKNIQYF
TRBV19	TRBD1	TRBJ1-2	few	TGTGCCACTCGAGCCCCCGGACAGGGCGAGTATGGCTACACCTTC	CATRAPGQGEYGYTF
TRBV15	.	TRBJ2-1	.	TGTGCCACCAGCTCAGCCGGGTTCTCCTACAATGAGCAGTTCTTC	CATSSAGFSYNEQFF
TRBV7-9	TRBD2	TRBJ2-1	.	TGTGCCAGCAGCCGTAGTGGGACAGGACTAGCGGGAGTTGGCGAGCAGTTCTTC	CASSRSGTGLAGVGEQFF
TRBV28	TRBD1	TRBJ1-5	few	TGTGCCAGCAGTTCGGGGGGACAGGGAACCCAGCCCCAGCATTTT	CASSSGGQGTQPQHF
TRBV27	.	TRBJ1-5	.	TGTGCCAGCAGTTTAGGGGCGGCAGGCCCGGCCAATCAGCCCCAGCATTTT	CASSLGAAGPANQPQHF
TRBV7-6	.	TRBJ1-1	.	TGTGCCAGCAGCTTATCCCCCGAGAACACTGAAGCTTTCTTT	CASSLSPENTEAFF
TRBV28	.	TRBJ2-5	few	TGTGCCAGCAGTTCTTCTCAAGAGACCCAGTACTTC	CASSSSQETQYF
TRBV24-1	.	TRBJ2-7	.	TGTGCCACCAGCGAGGGAGCGACCTACGAGCAGTACTTC	CATSEGATYEQYF
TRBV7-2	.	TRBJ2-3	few	TGTGCCAGCAGCTTAGTGTATTCCGGACCTAGGGATACGCAGTATTTT	CASSLVYSGPRDTQYF
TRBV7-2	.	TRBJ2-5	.	TGTGCCAGCAGCTTTTCGGTGGAGACCCAGTACTTC	CASSFSVETQYF
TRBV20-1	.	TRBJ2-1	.	TGCAGTGCTAGTAGACTATTACTTTACAATGAGCAGTTCTTC	CSASRLLLYNEQFF
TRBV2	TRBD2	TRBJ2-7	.	TGTGCCAGCAGTGAAGCGGGACTAGCGGGTCTCACCACCCTCTCCTACGAGCAGTACTTC	CASSEAGLAGLTTLSYEQYF
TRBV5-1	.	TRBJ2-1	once	TGCGCCAGCAGCGACTCTATGGGGTTCGAGCAGTTCTTC	CASSDSMGFEQFF
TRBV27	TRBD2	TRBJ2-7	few	TGTGCCTCGGGCGGCCTAGCGGGAGCGGATGAGCAGTACTTC	CASGGLAGADEQYF
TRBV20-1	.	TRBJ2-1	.	TGCAGTGCTGGCATCGAAACTAAGGGCTCCAATGAGCAGTTCTTC	CSAGIETKGSNEQFF
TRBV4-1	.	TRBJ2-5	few	TGCGCCAGCAGCCAAGTAGCACGGTCGGGGGAGACCCAGTACTTC	CASSQVARSGETQYF
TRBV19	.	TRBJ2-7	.	TGTGCCAGTAGGGGGGACCCAACCAGTCCCTACGAGCAGTACTTC	CASRGDPTSPYEQYF
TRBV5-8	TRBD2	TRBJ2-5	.	TGTGCCAGCAGCAGGAGACCGGGACTACAAGAGACCCAGTACTTC	CASSRRPGLQETQYF
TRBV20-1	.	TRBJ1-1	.	TGCAGTGCTGGCCCCCGTGGGGGGCGTTTAAGGACTGAAGCTTTCTTT	CSAGPRGGRLRTEAFF
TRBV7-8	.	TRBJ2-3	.	TGTGCCAGCAGCTACGACAGGAGCTCTAGCACAGATACGCAGTATTTT	CASSYDRSSSTDTQYF
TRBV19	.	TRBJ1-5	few	TGTGCCAGTAGTATTATCTGGGTAGGGGGACTGGATCAGCCCCAGCATTTT	CASSIIWVGGLDQPQHF
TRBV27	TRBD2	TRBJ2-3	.	TGTGCCAGCACTTCCCTAGCGGGAGATCGGACAGATACGCAGTATTTT	CASTSLAGDRTDTQYF
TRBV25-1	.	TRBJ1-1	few	TGTGCCAGCAGGGATGACATGAACACTGAAGCTTTCTTT	CASRDDMNTEAFF